This TCR beta chain comes out of a study of human T cells and chemical hapten exposure. As for time point: pre-sensitization, week 0. The treatment denotes: therapeutic diphenylcyclopropenone sensitization with weekly scalp DPC. TCRdb reprocessed the RACE reads via MiXCR and lists one record per CDR3 protein. This sample has about 42,000 distinct CDR3 sequences, with around 12% found just once. This clonotype was observed a few times. The CDR3 contains 14 residues. V was pared by 4 bases and J by 0 bases, with 7 bases between. In germline, CDR1 is MNHNY, CDR2 SVGAGI (reference sequence). The receptor was isolated from a woman aged 25-40 years with alopecia areata. Some clones in this sample may be carry-over from other donors' samples. The sample was whole blood, taken in connection with sensitization to the hapten diphenylcyclopropenone (DPC). This chain joins TRBV6-6 and TRBJ2-1; D unresolved. The CDR3 DNA reads as TGTGCCAGCAGTTCACACCTCTCCTACAATGAGCAGTTCTTC. Its translation: CASSSHLSYNEQFF.